The 19 T cell receptor beta chains below were found in one sample sequenced in a study of shared clonotypes between healthy human individuals. TCRdb keeps only in-frame clones here, not all; method: immunoSEQ multiplex PCR. The table records some 2 million clones, 90% to 95% of them present only once. The sequenced material came from naive CD4+ T cells sorted from blood. Subset in this sample: CD45RA+ positively selected. These receptors all come from a man between 18 and 35 years old in good health.

CDR3 in amino acids: CASSVQGLDGVNEQFF. The CDR3 coding sequence is TGTGCCAGCAGCGTACAGGGGCTCGACGGCGTCAATGAGCAGTTCTTC. The chain is built from TRBV9 and TRBJ2-1; weak D call: TRBD1 (6 bases). This CDR3 spans 16 amino acids. Germline lookup yields CDR1 SGDLS and CDR2 YYNGEE. Between the trimmed V and J ends, which lost 1 base and 6 bases, there was a span of 17 bases.

The gene calls are TRBV28 and TRBJ1-5; D gene ambiguous. From germline, CDR1 is MDHEN and CDR2 SYDVKM. This CDR3 is built from 12 residues. V was shortened by 6 bases and J by 7 bases, with 10 bases between the two germline ends. Here the CDR3 reads CASSIRGQPQHF. The DNA of the CDR3 is TGTGCCAGCAGCATTCGAGGACAGCCCCAGCATTTT. The variable domain in full, with the rest retrieved from reference TRBV28 and TRBJ1-5, is DVKVTQSSRYLVKRTGEKVFLECVQDMDHENMFWYRQDPGLGLRLIYFSYDVKMKEKGDIPEGYSVSREKKERFSLILESASTNQTSMYLCASSIRGQPQHFGDGTRLSIL.

This chain uses TRBV28 with TRBJ1-2; 9 bases align to TRBD1. The length of the CDR3 is 12 residues. The ends lost 5 bases at V and 11 bases at J; junction bases unmatched: 6. The V gene's germline CDR1 is MDHEN and CDR2 SYDVKM. The CDR3 sequence is CASSGSGTGYTF. The CDR3 DNA reads TGTGCCAGCAGTGGATCCGGGACAGGGTACACCTTC.

V usage is TRBV12-2 and J usage is TRBJ1-5. TRBV12-2 is annotated as a pseudogene. The CDR3 covers 16 residues. This chain's CDR3 is CASRLGTVGGVEPQHF. CDR3 nucleotide sequence: TGTGCAAGTCGCCTAGGGACAGTCGGGGGGGTAGAGCCCCAGCATTTT.

The rearrangement uses TRBV27 and TRBJ2-1; no firm D call. The germline V gene has CDR1 MNHEY and CDR2 SMNVEV (reference sequence). V was trimmed by 2 bases and J by 4 bases, leaving 15 bases between them. CDR3 length: 16 amino acids. CDR3 DNA: TGTGCCAGCAGTTTAAGTCCGCTTTTGATATACAATGAGCAGTTCTTC. Protein: CASSLSPLLIYNEQFF.

In the case of this clone: The identical CDR3 is also encoded by other nucleotide sequences in the sample. The V call is TRBV6-5, the J call TRBJ2-7; 12 bases line up with TRBD1. V was pared by 4 bases and J by 4 bases, with 5 bases of the junction left unmatched. Germline lookup yields CDR1 MNHEY and CDR2 SVGAGI. The CDR3 runs to 15 residues. CDR3 sequence: CASSFRDRGLYEQYF. CDR3 bases: TGTGCCAGCAGTTTCCGGGACAGGGGGCTGTACGAGCAGTACTTC.

The J gene is TRBJ2-5, the V gene TRBV5-1; D perhaps matches TRBD1 (6 bases). Germline CDR1 is SGHRS and CDR2 is YFSETQ. Trimming pared 2 bases from V and 3 bases from J, leaving 8 bases between. The CDR3 has 13 residues. The chain's CDR3 is CASSFWTEETQYF. For the CDR3, the DNA is TGCGCCAGCAGCTTTTGGACAGAAGAGACCCAGTACTTC.

The rearrangement joins TRBV19 to TRBJ1-5; no clear D. Trimming took 5 bases from V and 3 from J, leaving 5 bases between them. The germline CDR1 and CDR2 sequences are LNHDA and SQIVND (reference sequence). The CDR3 length is 12 residues. The CDR3 nucleotides are TGTGCCAGTAGTGTTAACAATCAGCCCCAGCATTTT. The encoded protein is CASSVNNQPQHF.

The chain combines TRBV2 with TRBJ2-7; 10 bases line up with TRBD1. Germline V gene data show CDR1 as SNHLY and CDR2 as FYNNEI. The CDR3 has 14 residues. The ends lost 7 bases at V and 2 bases at J; junction bases unmatched: 5. This CDR3 reads CASIRDRGPYEQYF. CDR3 bases: TGTGCCAGCATTAGGGACAGGGGACCCTACGAGCAGTACTTC.

This clone was found a few times. This chain connects TRBV30 to TRBJ1-5; D remains unclear. Trimming pared 2 bases from V and 6 bases from J, leaving 14 bases between. Germline CDR1 is GTSNPN and CDR2 is SVGIG (reference sequence). The CDR3 consists of 14 residues. CDR3 DNA: TGTGCCTGGAGTCGGGCAGACCGGAGTCAGCCCCAGCATTTT. It encodes CAWSRADRSQPQHF.

This chain joins TRBV29-1 and TRBJ2-3, with a possible D match to TRBD1 (5 bases). The CDR3 runs 13 residues. CDR1 SQVTM and CDR2 ANQGSEA come from the germline V gene. V was shortened by 6 bases and J by 2 bases, with 12 bases between the two germline ends. The CDR3 region has the DNA TGCAGCGTGGATACGACAGTCACAGATACGCAGTATTTT. Amino acid sequence: CSVDTTVTDTQYF.

The chain employs TRBV6-6 and TRBJ2-7; the match to TRBD2 covers 7 bases. This CDR3 spans 16 amino acids. V lost 0 bases to trimming and J lost 3 bases; unmatched junction nucleotides: 8. Germline CDR1 is MNHNY and CDR2 is SVGAGI (reference sequence). Written as DNA, the CDR3 is TGTGCCAGCAGTTACTCGGGGGGGTTCGGAAACTACGAGCAGTACTTC. It yields the protein CASSYSGGFGNYEQYF.

The gene calls are TRBV5-1 and TRBJ2-3, with a possible D match to TRBD2 (5 bases). The V gene's germline CDR1 is SGHRS and CDR2 YFSETQ. The V end lost 6 bases, the J end lost 0 bases, and 14 bases lay between the germline ends. The CDR3 is made up of 15 amino acids. This CDR3 is CASKPEGSSTDTQYF. The CDR3 DNA reads TGCGCCAGCAAACCAGAGGGATCTAGCACAGATACGCAGTATTTT.

The chain recombines TRBV7-2 with TRBJ2-7, with 10 bases matching TRBD2. The germline CDR1 and CDR2 sequences are SGHTA and FQGNSA. The J segment lost 3 bases and the V segment lost 6 bases, leaving 8 bases of the junction unmatched. The length of the CDR3 is 15 residues. CDR3 coding DNA: TGTGCCAGCAGTTTGCTAGCGGGAGAATACTACGAGCAGTACTTC. It codes for CASSLLAGEYYEQYF.

The chain links TRBV5-1 to TRBJ2-3; possible D gene TRBD2, 5 bases. CDR1 is SGHRS and CDR2 is YFSETQ in the germline V gene. The CDR3 is 16 residues long. V lost 0 bases, J lost 2 bases, and 13 bases lay in between. This CDR3 is CASSLVSGSTTDTQYF. For the CDR3, the DNA is TGCGCCAGCAGCTTGGTAAGCGGCAGCACCACAGATACGCAGTATTTT.

This clone was seen a few times. V and J are TRBV30 and TRBJ1-5, with D unclear. Germline-derived CDR1 and CDR2 are GTSNPN and SVGIG (reference sequence). The CDR3 has 14 amino acids. V lost 1 base and J 2 bases, leaving 9 bases between the germline ends. Here the CDR3 DNA reads TGTGCCTGGAGTGGCAGGCCAGGCAATCAGCCCCAGCATTTT. The encoded protein is CAWSGRPGNQPQHF.

The rearrangement joins TRBV5-6 to TRBJ2-1; 11 nucleotides line up with TRBD2. There are 16 residues in the CDR3. V shed 7 bases and J 4 bases; nucleotides not matched to a gene: 10. The germline gives CDR1 SGHDT, CDR2 YYEEEE. DNA for the CDR3: TGTGCCAGCTTTCTCATAGCGGGAGGGCCGTACAATGAGCAGTTCTTC. This gives the protein CASFLIAGGPYNEQFF.

The rearrangement uses TRBV6-1 and TRBJ2-7; the match to TRBD2 covers 7 bases. Unmatched junction bases numbered 8, after V lost 5 bases and J lost 4 bases. The CDR3 loop spans 14 amino acids. Germline-derived CDR1 and CDR2 are MNHNS and SASEGT. CDR3 region: CASSRPGGSYEQYF. The CDR3 DNA sequence: TGTGCCAGCAGTCGTCCGGGAGGATCTTACGAGCAGTACTTC.

About this clone itself: At the DNA level, this CDR3 is encoded by other sequences in the same sample as well. This sequence joins TRBV5-1 and TRBJ2-2; D ambiguous. Germline values: CDR1 SGHRS, CDR2 YFSETQ. Trimming took 0 bases from V and 0 from J, leaving 3 bases between them. The CDR3 runs 14 residues. The CDR3 nucleotides read TGCGCCAGCAGCTTGGGTTCGAACACCGGGGAGCTGTTTTTT. Encoded protein: CASSLGSNTGELFF. The full variable domain, rest sourced from reference TRBV5-1 and TRBJ2-2, is KAGVTQTPRYLIKTRGQQVTLSCSPISGHRSVSWYQQTPGQGLQFLFEYFSETQRNKGNFPGRFSGRQFSNSRSEMNVSTLELGDSALYLCASSLGSNTGELFFGEGSRLTVL.